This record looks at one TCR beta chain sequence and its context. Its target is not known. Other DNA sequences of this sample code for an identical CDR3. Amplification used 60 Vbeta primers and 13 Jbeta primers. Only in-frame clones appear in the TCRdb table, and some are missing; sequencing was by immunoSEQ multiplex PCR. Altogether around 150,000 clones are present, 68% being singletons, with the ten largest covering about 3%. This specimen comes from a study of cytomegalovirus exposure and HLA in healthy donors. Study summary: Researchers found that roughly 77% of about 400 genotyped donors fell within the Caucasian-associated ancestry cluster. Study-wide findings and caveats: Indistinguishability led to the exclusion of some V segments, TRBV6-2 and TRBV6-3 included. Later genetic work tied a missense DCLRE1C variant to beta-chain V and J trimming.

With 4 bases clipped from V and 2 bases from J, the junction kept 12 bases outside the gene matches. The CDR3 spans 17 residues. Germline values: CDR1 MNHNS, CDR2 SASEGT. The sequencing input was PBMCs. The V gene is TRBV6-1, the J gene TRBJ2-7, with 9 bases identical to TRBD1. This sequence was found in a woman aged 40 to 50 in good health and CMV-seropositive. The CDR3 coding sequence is TGTGCCAGCAGTGCCCTCCTTGGTGGGACAGGGACCTACGAGCAGTACTTC. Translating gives CASSALLGGTGTYEQYF.